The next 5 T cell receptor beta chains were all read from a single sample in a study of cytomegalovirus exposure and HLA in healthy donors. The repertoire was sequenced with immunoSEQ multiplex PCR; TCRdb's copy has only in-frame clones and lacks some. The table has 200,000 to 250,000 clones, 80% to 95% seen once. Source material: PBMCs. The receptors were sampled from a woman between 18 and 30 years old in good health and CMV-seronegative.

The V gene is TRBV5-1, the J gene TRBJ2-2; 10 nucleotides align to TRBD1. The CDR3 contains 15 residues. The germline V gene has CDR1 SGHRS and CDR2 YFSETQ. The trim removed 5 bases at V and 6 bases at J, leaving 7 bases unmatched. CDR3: CASREGQGTSGELFF. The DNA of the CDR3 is TGCGCCAGCAGAGAGGGACAGGGGACCTCCGGGGAGCTGTTTTTT.

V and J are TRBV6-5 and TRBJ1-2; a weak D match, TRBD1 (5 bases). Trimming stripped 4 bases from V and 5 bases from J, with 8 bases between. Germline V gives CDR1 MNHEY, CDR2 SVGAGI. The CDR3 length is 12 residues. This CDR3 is CASSLGGYGYTF. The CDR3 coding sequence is TGTGCCAGCAGTTTGGGGGGTTATGGCTACACCTTC.

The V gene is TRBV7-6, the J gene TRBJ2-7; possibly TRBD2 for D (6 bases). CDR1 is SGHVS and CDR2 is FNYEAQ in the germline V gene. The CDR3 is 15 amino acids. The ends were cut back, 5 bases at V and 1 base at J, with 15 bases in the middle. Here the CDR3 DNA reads TGTGCCAGCAGCCCCTCATCGGGGGTGTCCTACGAGCAGTACTTC. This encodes CASSPSSGVSYEQYF.

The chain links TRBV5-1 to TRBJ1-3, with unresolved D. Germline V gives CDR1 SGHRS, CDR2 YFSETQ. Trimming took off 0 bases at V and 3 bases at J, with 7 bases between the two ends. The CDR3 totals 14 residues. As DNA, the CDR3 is TGCGCCAGCAGCTTGGGAGGGCGTGGAAACACCATATATTTT. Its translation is CASSLGGRGNTIYF.

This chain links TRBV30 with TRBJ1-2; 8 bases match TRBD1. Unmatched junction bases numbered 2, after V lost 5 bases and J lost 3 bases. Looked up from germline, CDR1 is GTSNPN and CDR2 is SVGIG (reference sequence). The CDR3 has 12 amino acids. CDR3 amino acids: CAWGQGDYGYTF. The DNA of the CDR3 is TGTGCCTGGGGACAGGGTGACTATGGCTACACCTTC.